Listed below are T cell receptor beta chains from one sample, sequenced in a study of blood T cell repertoires in COVID-19. Produced via immunoSEQ multiplex PCR; TCRdb's table is partial and in-frame only. The data contain 310,000 or so clones, 80% to 90% of them singletons. Sequences were obtained from PBMCs or T cells enriched from blood (not recorded which). Receptors originate from a woman aged 18 to 35 who had recovered from COVID-19. CDR3s include the opening cysteine and the closing phenylalanine or tryptophan. A D gene is named only where the DNA matches it firmly. Rows give clone size only sometimes, using once, few, many, or a class for an expanded clone.

d_call: NA; clone_size: NA; j_call: TRBJ2-3; v_call: TRBV18; cdr3_nt: TGTGCCAGCTCACCACTGGGAGTTTTTAGTTATAGCACAGATACGCAGTATTTT; cdr3_aa: CASSPLGVFSYSTDTQYF
d_call: TRBD1; clone_size: NA; j_call: TRBJ2-1; v_call: TRBV6-5; cdr3_nt: TGTGCCAGCAGCCGGTCCGGGACAGGGAGATTCGAGCAGTTCTTC; cdr3_aa: CASSRSGTGRFEQFF
d_call: NA; clone_size: NA; j_call: TRBJ1-5; v_call: TRBV30; cdr3_nt: TGTGCCTGGAGTGTACGACAGGCCTTCAATCAGCCCCAGCATTTT; cdr3_aa: CAWSVRQAFNQPQHF
d_call: NA; clone_size: NA; j_call: TRBJ2-1; v_call: TRBV6-5; cdr3_nt: TGTGCCAGCAGTTCCGCCGGGGATGAGCAGTTCTTC; cdr3_aa: CASSSAGDEQFF
d_call: TRBD1; clone_size: NA; j_call: TRBJ2-7; v_call: TRBV2; cdr3_nt: TGTGCCAGCAGTGAGGGACAGGGAGGGGACGAGCAGTACTTC; cdr3_aa: CASSEGQGGDEQYF
d_call: TRBD2; clone_size: NA; j_call: TRBJ2-3; v_call: TRBV2; cdr3_nt: TGTGCCAGTTCGGGGGGGTCAGGAGATACGCAGTATTTT; cdr3_aa: CASSGGSGDTQYF
d_call: NA; clone_size: NA; j_call: TRBJ2-2; v_call: TRBV5-8; cdr3_nt: TGTGCCAGCAGCTCAAGAGAGAACACCGGGGAGCTGTTTTTT; cdr3_aa: CASSSRENTGELFF
d_call: TRBD1; clone_size: NA; j_call: TRBJ1-3; v_call: TRBV9; cdr3_nt: TGTGCCAGCAGCGGAGCCGGGACAGGGAACACCATATATTTT; cdr3_aa: CASSGAGTGNTIYF
d_call: NA; clone_size: NA; j_call: TRBJ2-7; v_call: TRBV30; cdr3_nt: TGTGCCTGGAACCCCCTTGGGGCAGGGGAGCAGTACTTC; cdr3_aa: CAWNPLGAGEQYF
d_call: NA; clone_size: NA; j_call: TRBJ1-5; v_call: TRBV10-3; cdr3_nt: TGTGCCATCAGTGACCCGTATCAGCCCCAGCATTTT; cdr3_aa: CAISDPYQPQHF
d_call: TRBD2; clone_size: NA; j_call: TRBJ2-7; v_call: TRBV6-5; cdr3_nt: TGTGCCAGCAGTTACAGACTAGCGGGGGGATACGAGCAGTACTTC; cdr3_aa: CASSYRLAGGYEQYF
d_call: NA; clone_size: NA; j_call: TRBJ1-1; v_call: TRBV7-9; cdr3_nt: TGTGCCAGCAGCTTAACCCAGATACCTCTGAACACTGAAGCTTTCTTT; cdr3_aa: CASSLTQIPLNTEAFF
d_call: NA; clone_size: NA; j_call: TRBJ1-2; v_call: TRBV2; cdr3_nt: TGTGCCAGCGTCCGGACAGAACATGGCTACACCTTC; cdr3_aa: CASVRTEHGYTF
d_call: TRBD1; clone_size: NA; j_call: TRBJ1-5; v_call: TRBV5-4; cdr3_nt: TGTGCCAGCAGCTTTAAGGGACAGGGGATCGCTCAGCCCCAGCATTTT; cdr3_aa: CASSFKGQGIAQPQHF
d_call: TRBD2; clone_size: NA; j_call: TRBJ2-1; v_call: TRBV11-2; cdr3_nt: TGTGCCAGCAGGTTAGCGGGGGGATACAATGAGCAGTTCTTC; cdr3_aa: CASRLAGGYNEQFF
d_call: NA; clone_size: NA; j_call: TRBJ1-4; v_call: TRBV27; cdr3_nt: TGTGCCAGCAGTTTGTCGGGAAGCGAAAAACTGTTTTTT; cdr3_aa: CASSLSGSEKLFF
d_call: NA; clone_size: NA; j_call: TRBJ2-2; v_call: TRBV28; cdr3_nt: TGTGCCAGCCGGGTGGGTTCCGAGAACACCGGGGAGCTGTTTTTT; cdr3_aa: CASRVGSENTGELFF
d_call: TRBD1; clone_size: NA; j_call: TRBJ1-2; v_call: TRBV18; cdr3_nt: TGTGCCAGCTCACCGAGGACAGGGGGGAGCAGGGGCTACACCTTC; cdr3_aa: CASSPRTGGSRGYTF
d_call: TRBD2; clone_size: once; j_call: TRBJ2-3; v_call: TRBV24-1; cdr3_nt: TGTGCCACCAGTGGGGGTGCGGCTAGCGGCGACACAGATACGCAGTATTTT; cdr3_aa: CATSGGAASGDTDTQYF
d_call: NA; clone_size: NA; j_call: TRBJ2-7; v_call: TRBV7-9; cdr3_nt: TGTGCCAGCAGCTTAGCTCCAGAATACGAGCAGTACTTC; cdr3_aa: CASSLAPEYEQYF
d_call: TRBD1; clone_size: once; j_call: TRBJ2-1; v_call: TRBV7-9; cdr3_nt: TGTGCCAGCAGTAAAGACAGGGTGGTAAATTCCTACAATGAGCAGTTCTTC; cdr3_aa: CASSKDRVVNSYNEQFF
d_call: TRBD1; clone_size: NA; j_call: TRBJ1-2; v_call: TRBV6-5; cdr3_nt: TGTGCCAGCAGTTCTGGGACAGAGCACTTTGGCTACACCTTC; cdr3_aa: CASSSGTEHFGYTF
d_call: NA; clone_size: NA; j_call: TRBJ1-2; v_call: TRBV2; cdr3_nt: TGTGCCAGCGGGGGACTGCGGAACTATGGCTACACCTTC; cdr3_aa: CASGGLRNYGYTF
d_call: TRBD2; clone_size: once; j_call: TRBJ2-5; v_call: TRBV7-9; cdr3_nt: TGTGCCAGCAGTTCCAATAAGTTGGGCAGACTAGCGGGAGGTGTGGCCCAGTACTTC; cdr3_aa: CASSSNKLGRLAGGVAQYF
d_call: TRBD1; clone_size: NA; j_call: TRBJ1-2; v_call: TRBV24-1; cdr3_nt: TGTGCCACCAGTCACCTACAGGGGGATGGCTACACCTTC; cdr3_aa: CATSHLQGDGYTF
d_call: NA; clone_size: NA; j_call: TRBJ2-1; v_call: TRBV12-3/TRBV12-4; cdr3_nt: TGTGCCAGCAGTTTATCTAGCACCGATGAGCAGTTCTTC; cdr3_aa: CASSLSSTDEQFF
d_call: NA; clone_size: NA; j_call: TRBJ1-2; v_call: TRBV6-6; cdr3_nt: TGTGCCAGCAGTTCGACAGTTGAGGCTAACTATGGCTACACCTTC; cdr3_aa: CASSSTVEANYGYTF
d_call: NA; clone_size: NA; j_call: TRBJ1-3; v_call: TRBV9; cdr3_nt: TGTGCCAGCAGCGTAGAGGGCACAAGCGGCTCTGGAAACACCATATATTTT; cdr3_aa: CASSVEGTSGSGNTIYF
d_call: TRBD1; clone_size: NA; j_call: TRBJ1-4; v_call: TRBV19; cdr3_nt: TGTGCCAGTAGTAGAGGACAGGAAGGTAATGAAAAACTGTTTTTT; cdr3_aa: CASSRGQEGNEKLFF
d_call: TRBD2; clone_size: NA; j_call: TRBJ2-3; v_call: TRBV3-1/TRBV3-2; cdr3_nt: TGTGCCAGCAGCCTAGCGGGCTCTAGCACAGATACGCAGTATTTT; cdr3_aa: CASSLAGSSTDTQYF
d_call: TRBD2; clone_size: NA; j_call: TRBJ2-3; v_call: TRBV7-3; cdr3_nt: TGTGCCAGCAGCTTAGACCCGGGGGGTTACACAGATACGCAGTATTTT; cdr3_aa: CASSLDPGGYTDTQYF
d_call: NA; clone_size: once; j_call: TRBJ2-7; v_call: TRBV27; cdr3_nt: TGTGCCAGCAGTTCCACCGGACAGCTCTCCTACGAGCAGTACTTC; cdr3_aa: CASSSTGQLSYEQYF
d_call: NA; clone_size: NA; j_call: TRBJ1-1; v_call: TRBV2; cdr3_nt: TGTGCCAGCATGCCTGAACTAAACACTGAAGCTTTCTTT; cdr3_aa: CASMPELNTEAFF
d_call: TRBD1; clone_size: once; j_call: TRBJ2-2; v_call: TRBV11-2; cdr3_nt: TGTGCCAGCAGCAGACAGGGGTCGGGCACCGGGGAGCTGTTTTTT; cdr3_aa: CASSRQGSGTGELFF
d_call: NA; clone_size: NA; j_call: TRBJ1-1; v_call: TRBV4-1; cdr3_nt: TGCGCCAGCAGCCAACCTCCCATGGGACTGCTGGAAGCTTTCTTT; cdr3_aa: CASSQPPMGLLEAFF
d_call: TRBD2; clone_size: NA; j_call: TRBJ2-2; v_call: TRBV18; cdr3_nt: TGTGCCAGCTCACCTCGTCTGCTAGCGGGAAACACCGGGGAGCTGTTTTTT; cdr3_aa: CASSPRLLAGNTGELFF
d_call: TRBD2; clone_size: once; j_call: TRBJ2-5; v_call: TRBV4-1; cdr3_nt: TGCGCCAGCAGCCAACCCCGGGGGGGGGAGACCCAGTACTTC; cdr3_aa: CASSQPRGGETQYF
d_call: NA; clone_size: NA; j_call: TRBJ2-6; v_call: TRBV28; cdr3_nt: TGTGCCAGCAGTTTGAGGCTCTCTGGGGCCAACGTCCTGACTTTC; cdr3_aa: CASSLRLSGANVLTF
d_call: NA; clone_size: few; j_call: TRBJ1-3; v_call: TRBV12-3/TRBV12-4; cdr3_nt: TGTGCCAGCAGGTCGGTGGGAAACACCATATATTTT; cdr3_aa: CASRSVGNTIYF
d_call: NA; clone_size: NA; j_call: TRBJ1-1; v_call: TRBV2; cdr3_nt: TGTGCCAGCACTGCAGACACTGAAGCTTTCTTT; cdr3_aa: CASTADTEAFF
d_call: TRBD2; clone_size: NA; j_call: TRBJ2-3; v_call: TRBV6-5; cdr3_nt: TGTGCCAGCAGTTACGGTCTAGCGGGAGCAGATACGCAGTATTTT; cdr3_aa: CASSYGLAGADTQYF
d_call: TRBD1; clone_size: NA; j_call: TRBJ2-7; v_call: TRBV6-1; cdr3_nt: TGTGCCAGCAGCGAAGGGGACAGTGCGTACGAGCAGTACTTC; cdr3_aa: CASSEGDSAYEQYF
d_call: TRBD1; clone_size: NA; j_call: TRBJ2-3; v_call: TRBV19; cdr3_nt: TGTGCCAGTAGTATTACAGGGGGCGATTTAGATACGCAGTATTTT; cdr3_aa: CASSITGGDLDTQYF
d_call: TRBD2; clone_size: once; j_call: TRBJ2-7; v_call: TRBV5-4; cdr3_nt: TGTGCCAGCAGCATTAAGCGGGAGGCTAAGAACGAGCAGTACTTC; cdr3_aa: CASSIKREAKNEQYF
d_call: NA; clone_size: NA; j_call: TRBJ1-1; v_call: TRBV7-9; cdr3_nt: TGTGCCAGCAGCTCCTACCCTAGGGCTTTCTTT; cdr3_aa: CASSSYPRAFF
d_call: NA; clone_size: NA; j_call: TRBJ1-2; v_call: TRBV28; cdr3_nt: TGTGCCAGCAGCGTCAACTATGGCTACACCTTC; cdr3_aa: CASSVNYGYTF
d_call: NA; clone_size: NA; j_call: TRBJ2-7; v_call: TRBV2; cdr3_nt: TGTGCCAGCAGTGAAACAGGATTGACGACCTACGAGCAGTACTTC; cdr3_aa: CASSETGLTTYEQYF
d_call: TRBD2; clone_size: NA; j_call: TRBJ2-5; v_call: TRBV13; cdr3_nt: TGTGCCAGCTCCCAGCGTCTAGCGGGGGGGCCTCGGGAGACCCAGTACTTC; cdr3_aa: CASSQRLAGGPRETQYF
d_call: NA; clone_size: NA; j_call: TRBJ1-2; v_call: TRBV4-2; cdr3_nt: TGTGCCAGCAGCCAAGGTCAGTGGGGAGGCTATGGCTACACCTTC; cdr3_aa: CASSQGQWGGYGYTF
d_call: NA; clone_size: NA; j_call: TRBJ1-2; v_call: TRBV9; cdr3_nt: TGTGCCAGCAGCGTAGGAGGGATCTATGGCTACACCTTC; cdr3_aa: CASSVGGIYGYTF
d_call: TRBD1; clone_size: once; j_call: TRBJ1-5; v_call: TRBV5-4; cdr3_nt: TGTGCCAGCAGCTTGCAGGGGGTGAACCAGCCCCAGCATTTT; cdr3_aa: CASSLQGVNQPQHF
d_call: TRBD2; clone_size: NA; j_call: TRBJ2-5; v_call: TRBV19; cdr3_nt: TGTGCCAGTAGTATCTACGGGGGGGAGGAGACCCAGTACTTC; cdr3_aa: CASSIYGGEETQYF
d_call: TRBD2; clone_size: few; j_call: TRBJ2-2; v_call: TRBV5-1; cdr3_nt: TGCGCCAGCAGCCCGGGACTAGCGAACACCGGGGAGCTGTTTTTT; cdr3_aa: CASSPGLANTGELFF
d_call: NA; clone_size: NA; j_call: TRBJ2-1; v_call: TRBV6-5; cdr3_nt: TGTGCCAGCAGTTACCCCCCAGGCAATGAGCAGTTCTTC; cdr3_aa: CASSYPPGNEQFF
d_call: NA; clone_size: NA; j_call: TRBJ1-6; v_call: TRBV14; cdr3_nt: TGTGCCAGCAGCCAAAGACAGGATCGGGGCAATTCACCCCTCCACTTT; cdr3_aa: CASSQRQDRGNSPLHF
d_call: NA; clone_size: many; j_call: TRBJ1-4; v_call: TRBV6-5; cdr3_nt: TGTGCCAGCAGCCGGGGGTGGACTAATGAAAAACTGTTTTTT; cdr3_aa: CASSRGWTNEKLFF
d_call: NA; clone_size: NA; j_call: TRBJ2-6; v_call: TRBV7-9; cdr3_nt: TGTGCCAGCAGCTTATCCCCGGGGATCTCTGGGGCCAACGTCCTGACTTTC; cdr3_aa: CASSLSPGISGANVLTF
d_call: NA; clone_size: NA; j_call: TRBJ1-2; v_call: TRBV3-1/TRBV3-2; cdr3_nt: TGTGCCAGCAGCCCACAGATTAACTATGGCTACACCTTC; cdr3_aa: CASSPQINYGYTF
d_call: TRBD2; clone_size: once; j_call: TRBJ2-1; v_call: TRBV2; cdr3_nt: TGTGCCACCTCGGCGCCCGGAAGCGGGAACCGTGCGTTCTTC; cdr3_aa: CATSAPGSGNRAFF
d_call: NA; clone_size: NA; j_call: TRBJ1-2; v_call: TRBV28; cdr3_nt: TGTGCCAGCAGCCCGATAGGTTTTACGGGGGGCGCTGGGGATGGCTACACCTTC; cdr3_aa: CASSPIGFTGGAGDGYTF